The following is a T cell receptor beta chain sequence with its context. The germline V gene has CDR1 LNHDA and CDR2 SQIVND (reference sequence). The CDR3 contains 16 residues. The ends were cut back, 1 base at V and 4 bases at J, with 14 bases in the middle. The data originate from a study of blood T cell repertoires in COVID-19. In the study overall: COVID-19 samples collected from the United States, Italy and Spain covered acute and convalescent phases. Sample material is recorded as cDNA or gDNA derived from T cells, B-cell-depleted T cells, or PBMCs.

Per the original data handling: How many nucleated cells were present was estimated from reference gene primer amplification. Assay: immunoSEQ multiplex PCR; the TCRdb copy retains only in-frame clones and omits some. V and J calls and clone size follow that table, whereas D and trimming were derived from the DNA. This sample carries about 130,000 clones, more than 75% of them seen once, and the ten largest clones take around 3.4%. The V and J genes are TRBV19 and TRBJ2-1; D is perhaps TRBD2 (6 bases). The sequence derives from a woman aged 55-70 years with acute or convalescent COVID-19. Specimen: peripheral blood. CDR3 DNA sequence: TGTGCCAGTAGTATAGGATGGGGAGGAAGTTACAATGAGCAGTTCTTC. As protein: CASSIGWGGSYNEQFF.